The rows below give T cell receptor beta chains drawn from one sample of a study of blood T cells in healthy people across ages. A single record per CDR3 protein comes from TCRdb applying MiXCR to the 5' RACE reads. Among 1.5 million to 2 million distinct CDR3 sequences, about two fifths were seen once, and the ten largest hold around 23%. Sequencing was carried out using blood. All receptors come from a human donor in good health. CDR3s leave out the opening cysteine and the closing phenylalanine or tryptophan.

TRBV7-9	TRBJ1-5	ARGQGPGQPQH
TRBV7-8	TRBJ2-3	ASSGPLAETDTQY
TRBV27	TRBJ2-3	ASSLGVSPSTDTQY
TRBV4-3	TRBJ2-2	ASSHSGTSNTGELF
TRBV7-2	TRBJ2-7	ASRPDSESSYEQY
TRBV7-2	TRBJ2-6	ASSLVGQGAGANVLT
TRBV7-2	TRBJ2-5	ASSLAGLVEETQY
TRBV7-9	TRBJ2-1	ASSLGASGGTRSYNEQF
TRBV6-5	TRBJ2-3	ASRLNSGGLTDTQY
TRBV29-1	TRBJ2-7	SVEGERGITYEQY
TRBV12-3/TRBV12-4	TRBJ2-5	ASSRGLAGVQETQY
TRBV30	TRBJ1-1	AWRVRDRNTEAF
TRBV5-1	.	ASSVGQGVNEQY
TRBV6-2/TRBV6-3	TRBJ2-3	AIGLAGLTDTQY
TRBV10-3	TRBJ1-5	AISRQGLWNQPQH
TRBV7-2	TRBJ1-2	ASSPIPGDGYT
TRBV7-9	TRBJ2-5	ASSPGTMYQETQY
TRBV7-3	TRBJ1-2	ASSLPDRVYGYT
TRBV27	TRBJ1-5	ASSLRTSTGVNQPQH
TRBV24-1	TRBJ2-3	ATSKSGGTDTQY